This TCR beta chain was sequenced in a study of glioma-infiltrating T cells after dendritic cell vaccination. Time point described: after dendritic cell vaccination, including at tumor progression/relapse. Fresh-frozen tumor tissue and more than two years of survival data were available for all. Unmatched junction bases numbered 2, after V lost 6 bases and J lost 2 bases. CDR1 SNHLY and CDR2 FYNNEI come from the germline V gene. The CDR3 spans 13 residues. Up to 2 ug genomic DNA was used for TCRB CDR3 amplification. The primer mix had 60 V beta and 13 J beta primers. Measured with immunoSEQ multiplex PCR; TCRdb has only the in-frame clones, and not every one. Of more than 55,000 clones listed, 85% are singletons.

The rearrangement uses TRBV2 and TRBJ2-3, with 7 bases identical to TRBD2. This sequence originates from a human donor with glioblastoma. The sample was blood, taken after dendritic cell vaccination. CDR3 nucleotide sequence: TGTGCCAGCAGGCGGGGGTTCACAGATACGCAGTATTTT. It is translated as CASRRGFTDTQYF.